The clone carrying this T cell receptor (beta chain) occurred a few times. Its antigen is undetermined. The CDR3 runs to 12 residues. CDR1 SGHDT and CDR2 YYEEEE come from the germline V gene. Between the trimmed V and J ends, which lost 3 bases and 2 bases, there was a span of 6 bases. The source of the sample is a study of blood T cells in healthy people across ages. Study as a whole: The capture of about one barcoded beta molecule per two T cells was achieved by template switching.

PCR was performed a second time for roughly 7 to 12 cycles using a sample-barcoded 5' primer and a J-beta primer mix. TCRdb reanalysed the 5' RACE reads using MiXCR and keeps one entry per CDR3 protein. The sample carries approximately 850,000 distinct CDR3 sequences, roughly 44% recorded once. The donors, healthy Caucasians from Russia, were aged roughly 6 to 100. Findings and caveats of the study: Measured against age, TCR beta diversity per million T cells decreased in a roughly linear manner. Strong correlation linked observed beta diversity and percent naive T cells.

This TCR derives from a man in his 60s in good health. The V gene is TRBV5-6, the J gene TRBJ2-7, with no clear D. Sequences were obtained from blood. The CDR3, as DNA: TGTGCCAGCAGCTATGAAACCTACGAGCAGTACTTC. Amino acids: CASSYETYEQYF.